Shown below are 24 T cell receptor beta chains from a single sample sequenced in a study of blood T cells in healthy people across ages. A J-beta primer mix and a sample-barcoded 5' primer were used in a second PCR of roughly 6 to 11 cycles. MiXCR was run by TCRdb on the 5' RACE reads, yielding one entry per CDR3 protein. Among 660,000 or so distinct CDR3 sequences listed, 58% were seen once. The source material was blood. The source is a man aged 55 to 69 in good health.

The chain recombines TRBV12-3 or TRBV12-4 with TRBJ1-1; tentative D call: TRBD1 (5 bases). V was cut by 6 bases and J by 3 bases, with 11 bases left in between. The CDR3 contains 13 residues. CDR3 in amino acids: CASSLGEYTEAFF. CDR3 bases: TGTGCCAGCAGCTTGGGGGAATACACTGAAGCTTTCTTT.

This chain links TRBV11-2 with TRBJ2-5; the match to TRBD2 covers 7 bases. The CDR3 has 14 amino acids. V shed 4 bases and J 4 bases; nucleotides not matched to a gene: 6. CDR1 is SGHAT, CDR2 FQNNGV, per germline. The CDR3 loop is CASSSLAGPETQYF. The CDR3 DNA is TGTGCCAGCAGCTCGTTAGCGGGCCCAGAGACCCAGTACTTC.

This rearrangement joins TRBV20-1 to TRBJ2-5; D might be TRBD1 (7 bases). The assigned J gene may be wrong: the sequence end matches TRBJ2-7 better. The CDR3 is 14 residues long. Germline assignment: CDR1 DFQATT and CDR2 SNEGSKA (reference sequence). For the CDR3, the DNA is TGCAGTGCTAGTACCCCAGGGGGGACCTACGAGCAGTACTTC. Translation gives CSASTPGGTYEQYF.

The CDR3 spells CASSPGLNEKLFF. CDR3 DNA sequence: TGTGCCAGCAGCCCGGGACTCAATGAAAAACTGTTTTTT. The J gene is TRBJ1-4, the V gene TRBV12-3 or TRBV12-4, with a possible D match to TRBD1 (5 bases). V was shortened by 6 bases and J by 5 bases, with 10 bases between the two germline ends. This CDR3 region has 13 residues.

This clonotype was observed a handful of times. The chain couples TRBV4-2 to TRBJ1-2; the match to TRBD1 covers 7 bases. This CDR3 has 17 residues. The trim removed 1 base at V and 2 bases at J, leaving 10 bases unmatched. Germline V gene data show CDR1 as LGHNA and CDR2 as YNFKEQ. DNA of the CDR3: TGTGCCAGCAGCCAAGGTACACAGGGGACATCGAACTATGGCTACACCTTC. It translates to CASSQGTQGTSNYGYTF.

This sequence joins TRBV13 and TRBJ2-7; no reliable D call. From germline, CDR1 is PRHDT and CDR2 FYEKMQ (reference sequence). The CDR3 sequence is 13 residues long. V was pared by 4 bases and J by 6 bases, with 13 bases between. CDR3 residues: CASSSSWGGEQYF. The CDR3 coding sequence is TGTGCCAGCAGCTCCTCGTGGGGTGGCGAGCAGTACTTC.

This rearrangement joins TRBV7-9 to TRBJ2-3, with 8 positions matching TRBD2. This CDR3 comprises 16 residues. CDR1 and CDR2 from the germline V gene are SEHNR and FQNEAQ (reference sequence). V dropped 1 base and J dropped 4; count of bases not matched to a gene: 7. The CDR3 protein is CASSLVGTSISDTQYF. In DNA, the CDR3 is TGTGCCAGCAGCTTAGTAGGGACTAGTATCTCAGATACGCAGTATTTT.

The chain couples TRBV20-1 to TRBJ2-4; 9 nucleotides line up with TRBD1. The V gene end was trimmed by 3 bases and the J gene end by 13 bases; junction bases not matched to a gene: 1. CDR1 is DFQATT and CDR2 is SNEGSKA in the germline V gene (reference sequence). This CDR3 contains 10 residues. CDR3 protein: CSARDRGQYF. The CDR3 nucleotides read TGCAGTGCTAGGGACAGGGGACAGTACTTC.

Concerning this clonotype itself: One end of the junction does not line up with germline, which may come from a read error. DNA of the CDR3: TGTGCCAGCAGCCCGGGCCTTGGACGGTTTTATGACTACACCTTC. This encodes CASSPGLGRFYDYTF. The V and J genes are TRBV14 and TRBJ1-2; D gene ambiguous. Germline V CDR1 and CDR2: SGHDN, FVKESK. The CDR3 extends over 15 amino acids.

This clonotype has more than one count but fewer than ten. V usage is TRBV12-3 or TRBV12-4 and J usage is TRBJ1-2, with D uncertain. CDR3 length: 11 residues. Trimming removed 5 bases from V and 7 bases from J, with 8 bases in between. Here the CDR3 reads CASSLRRGYTF. The DNA for the CDR3 is TGTGCCAGCAGTCTTAGACGTGGCTACACCTTC.

In this sample, this clonotype turned up a few times. V is TRBV12-3 or TRBV12-4 and J is TRBJ2-3; TRBD2 agrees at 8 bases. Trimming cost V 6 bases and J 3 bases; bases outside gene matches: 11. The CDR3 consists of 16 residues. The DNA of the CDR3 is TGTGCCAGCAGCCTTCGGCGGGGGGCTAGTACAGATACGCAGTATTTT. Protein product: CASSLRRGASTDTQYF.

This clonotype appeared a few times. J is TRBJ2-7 and V is TRBV2; possibly TRBD1 for D (6 bases). The CDR3 totals 16 residues. The germline gives CDR1 SNHLY, CDR2 FYNNEI. The V and J ends lost 3 bases and 0 bases respectively, with 15 bases between them. The CDR3 DNA reads as TGTGCCAGCAGTGATTTGAGGGACACACGCTCCTACGAGCAGTACTTC. The encoded protein is CASSDLRDTRSYEQYF.

The count of this clonotype is one. The genes are TRBV5-1 and TRBJ2-1; the match to TRBD2 covers 11 bases. V lost 4 bases and J lost 5; bases outside the gene matches: 5. Germline CDR1 SGHRS, CDR2 YFSETQ. There are 15 residues in the CDR3. CDR3 residues: CASSPGTSGHNEQFF. CDR3 sequence (DNA): TGCGCCAGCAGCCCCGGGACTAGCGGCCACAATGAGCAGTTCTTC.

This chain uses TRBV5-5 with TRBJ2-7; no definite D call. V lost 4 bases and J lost 2, with 10 bases in between. CDR3 size: 13 residues. Per germline, CDR1 SGHKS and CDR2 YYEKEE (reference sequence). DNA for the CDR3: TGTGCCAGCAGCGTGTCAGGCGCCTACGAGCAGTACTTC. This codes for CASSVSGAYEQYF.

The chain joins TRBV29-1 to TRBJ2-7, with D unclear. CDR3 size: 14 residues. The ends were cut back, 6 bases at V and 4 bases at J, with 19 bases in the middle. Looked up from germline, CDR1 is SQVTM and CDR2 is ANQGSEA. The CDR3 sequence is CSVALGVHSYEQYF. DNA of the CDR3: TGCAGCGTGGCGCTAGGCGTCCATTCATACGAGCAGTACTTC.

Of note for this clonotype: One base away lies a much larger clone, so this may be a sequencing read error. This sequence joins TRBV29-1 and TRBJ2-1; tentatively, D is TRBD1 (6 bases). CDR1 is SQVTM and CDR2 is ANQGSEA in the germline V gene. CDR3 length: 13 amino acids. Trimming pared 6 bases from V and 5 bases from J, leaving 14 bases between. The CDR3 sequence: CSVTGRANNEQFF. The CDR3, as DNA: TGCAGCGTGACAGGCAGGGCAAACAATGAGCAGTTCTTC.

This clonotype was counted between two and nine times. The gene calls are TRBV25-1 and TRBJ2-1; D not certain. Germline CDR1 is MGHDK and CDR2 is SYGVNS. The germline V and J ends were trimmed by 2 bases and 0 bases, with 8 bases remaining between them. The CDR3 contains 15 residues. Here the CDR3 reads CASSERASSYNEQFF. In DNA form, the CDR3 reads TGTGCCAGCAGTGAAAGGGCCAGCTCCTACAATGAGCAGTTCTTC.

The V and J genes are TRBV10-3 and TRBJ2-1; weak D call: TRBD1 (5 bases). The CDR3 contains 16 residues. V lost 0 bases to trimming and J lost 1 base, with 10 bases between them. Germline CDR1 and CDR2: ENHRY and SYGVKD. CDR3 region: CAISESRQSSYNEQFF. DNA of the CDR3: TGTGCCATCAGTGAGTCGAGACAGAGTTCCTACAATGAGCAGTTCTTC.

This chain links TRBV29-1 with TRBJ2-3; 8 nucleotides align to TRBD1. Germline V gives CDR1 SQVTM, CDR2 ANQGSEA. Trimming at V came to 8 bases and at J to 2 bases, leaving 6 bases not matched to a gene. The CDR3 consists of 13 residues. The CDR3 region is CSINRGDTDTQYF. In DNA, the CDR3 is TGCAGCATTAACAGGGGGGACACAGATACGCAGTATTTT.

The chain has TRBV29-1 and TRBJ1-2; the match to TRBD1 covers 7 bases. Germline lookup yields CDR1 SQVTM and CDR2 ANQGSEA. V was clipped by 6 bases and J by 2 bases; unmatched bases: 12. The CDR3 extends over 15 amino acids. The CDR3 DNA reads as TGCAGCGTCTCCTCGACAGGGAGGGGCAACTATGGCTACACCTTC. Its protein is CSVSSTGRGNYGYTF.

This clonotype was counted a few times. The rearrangement uses TRBV29-1 and TRBJ2-7; 10 bases are shared with TRBD1. Germline V gives CDR1 SQVTM, CDR2 ANQGSEA. Trimming cost V 4 bases and J 5 bases; bases outside gene matches: 5. The CDR3 covers 13 residues. The CDR3 DNA is TGCAGCGTTGGAGCGACAGGGGGCAACGAGCAGTACTTC. Its protein is CSVGATGGNEQYF.

The V call is TRBV7-6, the J call TRBJ2-5; 9 bases fit TRBD2. Germline V gene sequence: CDR1 SGHVS, CDR2 FNYEAQ. With 4 bases clipped from V and 0 bases from J, the junction kept 9 bases outside the gene matches. The CDR3 contains 17 residues. The CDR3 protein is CASSSRLAGRYQETQYF. The CDR3 DNA is TGTGCCAGCAGCTCCCGTCTAGCGGGGAGGTACCAAGAGACCCAGTACTTC.

The V and J genes are TRBV20-1 and TRBJ1-4, with D possibly matching TRBD1 (5 bases). This CDR3 contains 15 residues. CDR1 and CDR2 (germline): DFQATT, SNEGSKA (reference sequence). V was pared by 6 bases and J by 7 bases, with 21 bases between. The CDR3 DNA follows: TGCAGTGCCATTCGGTGGGGGAACAGCGTTGAAAAACTGTTTTTT. Encoded protein: CSAIRWGNSVEKLFF.

This rearrangement joins TRBV6-2 or TRBV6-3 to TRBJ1-2; 10 positions agree with TRBD1. Germline-derived CDR1 and CDR2 are MNHEY and SVGEGT. V shed 6 bases and J 3 bases; nucleotides not matched to a gene: 7. This CDR3 region has 15 residues. The CDR3 here is CASRTGTGVDYGYTF. CDR3 coding DNA: TGTGCCAGCAGAACCGGGACAGGGGTTGACTATGGCTACACCTTC.